Reported below is one T cell receptor beta chain. In the authors' methods: Nucleated cell counts were estimated from reference gene primer amplification. Assay: immunoSEQ multiplex PCR; the TCRdb copy retains only in-frame clones and omits some. The V and J calls and the clone size are those of that table, but D and trimming were determined from the DNA. Among 250,000 to 300,000 clones listed, roughly nine tenths were seen once. This entry is derived from a study of blood T cell repertoires in COVID-19. Across the study: Researchers got acute and convalescent COVID-19 samples from the United States, Italy and Spain.

Participant age was roughly 18 to 89 years, and participants resided in fewer than 30 US areas. Which cohort a participant joined came from the clinical history participants gave. V was trimmed by 6 bases and J by 2 bases, leaving 14 bases between them. Germline V gives CDR1 LNHDA, CDR2 SQIVND (reference sequence). This CDR3 has 15 amino acids. The receptor's source is a human donor in a cohort exposed to, infected with or recovered from COVID-19 (not recorded which). The donor label of this sample is uncertain. The chain uses TRBV19 and TRBJ1-5; possibly TRBD1 for D (5 bases). Material for sequencing was PBMCs or T cells enriched from blood (not recorded which). The CDR3 DNA reads TGTGCCAGTAGCACAGGTTCGGGAGGCAATCAGCCCCAGCATTTT. Protein: CASSTGSGGNQPQHF.